This TCR beta chain emerged from a study of T-cell reconstitution after alpha-beta-depleted transplantation in children. Study-level findings and limits: Hyperexpanded clones declined; after one year, newly produced T cells mostly supplied diversity.

Looked up from germline, CDR1 is LNHDA and CDR2 is SQIVND (reference sequence). Trimming took off 7 bases at V and 4 bases at J, with 10 bases between the two ends. This CDR3 is built from 12 residues. In its sample, this clonotype was seen many times. Its antigen is undetermined. Unique molecular identifiers featured in how the TCRbeta library was prepared. Each CDR3 protein is one row after TCRdb ran MiXCR on the PCR reads. Here the sample spans over 100,000 distinct CDR3 sequences, approximately 6% being singletons. The sample here was PBMCs, mostly from graft donor cells, taken 60 days after TCRalphabeta/CD19-depleted stem cell transplant. The V gene is TRBV19, the J gene TRBJ1-1; D is possibly TRBD1 (5 bases). The clonotype originates from a female patient between 2 and 15 years old who had a stem cell transplant for Fanconi anemia, so the T cells may come from the graft donor. CDR3 coding DNA: TGTGCCAGTATGTGGGGGGGCACTGAAGCTTTCTTT. Its protein is CASMWGGTEAFF. Together with reference TRBV19 and TRBJ1-1, the CDR3 gives the full variable domain: DGGITQSPKYLFRKEGQNVTLSCEQNLNHDAMYWYRQDPGQGLRLIYYSQIVNDFQKGDIAEGYSVSREKKESFPLTVTSAQKNPTAFYLCASMWGGTEAFFGQGTRLTVV.